There are a few counts of the clone carrying this TCR beta chain. As yet, its antigen is unknown. These data originate in a study of identical twins. Looked up from germline, CDR1 is MRHNA and CDR2 is SNTAGT. The CDR3 totals 15 residues. V was clipped by 7 bases and J by 0 bases, with 12 bases between them. TCRdb re-analysed the 5' RACE reads in MiXCR, keeping a single row per CDR3 protein. The table shows approximately 550,000 distinct CDR3 sequences, with approximately 20% occurring only once. General study points: Cord blood beta clonotypes that were abundant carried fewer insertions, and memory repertoires showed no such trend. Twins showed weaker excess sharing in their beta out-of-frame sequences. Sequences that were out-of-frame, alpha and twin-shared displayed an excess of low generation probability. Cross-sectional statistical analysis, not tracking of the same donors, underpinned the conclusions.

The sample was also reused in another study, on yellow fever vaccine responses in identical twins.

Sequenced: CD4+ T cells sorted from blood. The receptor's source is a woman between 18 and 29 years old in good health. This chain uses TRBV6-4 with TRBJ1-4, with unresolved D. This chain's CDR3 is CASKQDFATNEKLFF. DNA for the CDR3: TGTGCCAGCAAGCAGGACTTTGCAACTAATGAAAAACTGTTTTTT.